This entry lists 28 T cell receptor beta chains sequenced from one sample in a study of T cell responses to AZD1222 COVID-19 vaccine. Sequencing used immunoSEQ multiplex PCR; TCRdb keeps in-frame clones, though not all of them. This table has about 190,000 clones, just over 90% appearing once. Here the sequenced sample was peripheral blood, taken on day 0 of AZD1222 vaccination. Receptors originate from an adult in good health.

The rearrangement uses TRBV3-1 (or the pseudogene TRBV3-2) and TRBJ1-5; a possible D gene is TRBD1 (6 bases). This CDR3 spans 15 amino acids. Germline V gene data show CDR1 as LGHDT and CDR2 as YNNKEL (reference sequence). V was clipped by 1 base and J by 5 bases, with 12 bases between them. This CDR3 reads CASSQAGVRDQPQHF. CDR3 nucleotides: TGTGCCAGCAGCCAAGCAGGGGTTAGGGATCAGCCCCAGCATTTT.

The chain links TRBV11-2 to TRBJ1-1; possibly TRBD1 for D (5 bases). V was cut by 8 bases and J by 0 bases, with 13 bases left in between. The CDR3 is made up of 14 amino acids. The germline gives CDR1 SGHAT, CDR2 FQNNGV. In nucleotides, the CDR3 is TGTGCCAGCGGCTGGGACCCAATGAACACTGAAGCTTTCTTT. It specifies CASGWDPMNTEAFF.

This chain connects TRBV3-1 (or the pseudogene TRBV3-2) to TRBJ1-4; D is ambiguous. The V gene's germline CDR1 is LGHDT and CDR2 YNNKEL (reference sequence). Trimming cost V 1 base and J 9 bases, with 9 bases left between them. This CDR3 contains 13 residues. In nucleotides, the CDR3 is TGTGCCAGCAGCCAAGTCTCTGGTAAAAAACTGTTTTTT. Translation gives CASSQVSGKKLFF.

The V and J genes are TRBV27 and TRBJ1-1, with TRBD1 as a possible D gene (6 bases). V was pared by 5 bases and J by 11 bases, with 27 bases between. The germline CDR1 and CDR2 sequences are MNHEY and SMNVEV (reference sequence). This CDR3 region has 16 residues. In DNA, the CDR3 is TGTGCCAGCAGTCCTCAACAACCGGGGGCAGGCCGTGGGGCTTTCTTT. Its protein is CASSPQQPGAGRGAFF.

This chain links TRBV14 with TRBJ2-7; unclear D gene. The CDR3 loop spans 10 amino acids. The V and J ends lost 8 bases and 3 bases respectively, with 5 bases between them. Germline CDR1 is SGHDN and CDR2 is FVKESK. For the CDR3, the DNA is TGTGCCAGCGGAAACTACGAGCAGTACTTC. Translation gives CASGNYEQYF.

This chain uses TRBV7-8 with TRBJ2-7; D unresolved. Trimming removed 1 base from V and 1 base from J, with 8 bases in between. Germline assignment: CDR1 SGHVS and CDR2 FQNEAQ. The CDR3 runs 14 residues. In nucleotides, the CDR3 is TGTGCCAGCAGCTTAGTGGACCTTTCCTACGAGCAGTACTTC. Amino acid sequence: CASSLVDLSYEQYF.

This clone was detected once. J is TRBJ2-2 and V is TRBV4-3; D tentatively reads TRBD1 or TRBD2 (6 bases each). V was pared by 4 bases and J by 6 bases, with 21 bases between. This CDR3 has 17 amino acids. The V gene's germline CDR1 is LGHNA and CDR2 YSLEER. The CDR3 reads CASSPNPTGSGAGELFF. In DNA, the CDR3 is TGCGCCAGCAGCCCAAACCCCACAGGGTCGGGGGCCGGGGAGCTGTTTTTT.

CDR3 bases: TGTGCCAGCAGCGCGACACTATCTCTTAACTATGGCTACACCTTC. Encoded protein: CASSATLSLNYGYTF. V gene TRBV9 combines with J gene TRBJ1-2; D remains ambiguous. The CDR3 totals 15 residues. Germline V gene sequence: CDR1 SGDLS, CDR2 YYNGEE. With 3 bases removed from V and 1 base from J, the gap between germline ends came to 13 bases.

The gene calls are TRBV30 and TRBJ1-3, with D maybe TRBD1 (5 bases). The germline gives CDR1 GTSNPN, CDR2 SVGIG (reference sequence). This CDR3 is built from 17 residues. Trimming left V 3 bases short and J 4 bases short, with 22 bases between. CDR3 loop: CAWRDLRSRAKGNTIYF. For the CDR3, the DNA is TGTGCCTGGAGAGACCTCCGGAGCAGGGCGAAGGGAAACACCATATATTTT. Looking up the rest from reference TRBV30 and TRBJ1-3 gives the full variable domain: SQTIHQWPATLVQPVGSPLSLECTVEGTSNPNLYWYRQAAGRGLQLLFYSVGIGQISSEVPQNLSASRPQDRQFILSSKKLLLSDSGFYLCAWRDLRSRAKGNTIYFGEGSWLTVV.

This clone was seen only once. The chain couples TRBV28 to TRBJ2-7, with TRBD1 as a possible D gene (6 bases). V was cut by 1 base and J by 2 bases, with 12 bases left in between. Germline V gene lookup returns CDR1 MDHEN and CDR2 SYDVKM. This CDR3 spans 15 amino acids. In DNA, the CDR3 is TGTGCCAGCAGTTTATATTGGGACACGACCTACGAGCAGTACTTC. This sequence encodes CASSLYWDTTYEQYF.

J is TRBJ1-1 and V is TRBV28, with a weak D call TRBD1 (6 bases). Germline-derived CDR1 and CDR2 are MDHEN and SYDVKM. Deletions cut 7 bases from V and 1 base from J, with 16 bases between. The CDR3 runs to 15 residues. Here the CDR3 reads CASNSQAGANTEAFF. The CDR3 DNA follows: TGTGCCAGCAACTCCCAGGCAGGGGCGAACACTGAAGCTTTCTTT.

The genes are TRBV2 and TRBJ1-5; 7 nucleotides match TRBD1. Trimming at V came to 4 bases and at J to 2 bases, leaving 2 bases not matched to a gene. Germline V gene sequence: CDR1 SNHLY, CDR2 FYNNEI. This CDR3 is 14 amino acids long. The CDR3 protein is CASSGQGRNQPQHF. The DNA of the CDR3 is TGTGCCAGCAGTGGACAGGGCCGCAATCAGCCCCAGCATTTT. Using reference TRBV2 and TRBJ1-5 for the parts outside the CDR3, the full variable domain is EPEVTQTPSHQVTQMGQEVILRCVPISNHLYFYWYRQILGQKVEFLVSFYNNEISEKSEIFDDQFSVERPDGSNFTLKIRSTKLEDSAMYFCASSGQGRNQPQHFGDGTRLSIL.

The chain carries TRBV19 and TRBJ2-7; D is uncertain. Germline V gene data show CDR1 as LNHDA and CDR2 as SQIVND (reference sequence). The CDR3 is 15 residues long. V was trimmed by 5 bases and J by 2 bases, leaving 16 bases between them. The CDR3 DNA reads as TGTGCCAGTAGTTCCGGACCTGGAGTCGCCTACGAGCAGTACTTC. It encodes CASSSGPGVAYEQYF.

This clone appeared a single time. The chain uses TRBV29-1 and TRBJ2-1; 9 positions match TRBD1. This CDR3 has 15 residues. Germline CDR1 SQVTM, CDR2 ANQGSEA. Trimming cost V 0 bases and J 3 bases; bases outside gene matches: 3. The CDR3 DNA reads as TGCAGCGTTGAAGAGTGGGACAGGGACTACAATGAGCAGTTCTTC. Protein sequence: CSVEEWDRDYNEQFF.

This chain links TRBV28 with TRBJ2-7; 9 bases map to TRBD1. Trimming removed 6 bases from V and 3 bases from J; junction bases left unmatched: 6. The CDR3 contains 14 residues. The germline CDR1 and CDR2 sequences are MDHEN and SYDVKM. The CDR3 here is CASSRGTGRYEQYF. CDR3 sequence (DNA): TGTGCCAGCAGCCGCGGGACAGGGCGCTACGAGCAGTACTTC.

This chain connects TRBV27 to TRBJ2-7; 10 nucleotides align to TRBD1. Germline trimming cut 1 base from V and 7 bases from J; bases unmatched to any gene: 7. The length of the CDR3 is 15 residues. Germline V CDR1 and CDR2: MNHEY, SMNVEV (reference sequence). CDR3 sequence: CASSLWGQGTEEQYF. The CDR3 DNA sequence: TGTGCCAGCAGTTTATGGGGACAGGGGACTGAAGAGCAGTACTTC.

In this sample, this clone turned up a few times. CDR3 protein: CAISGTQGSEQYF. DNA for the CDR3: TGTGCCATCAGTGGAACACAGGGTTCCGAGCAGTACTTC. This sequence joins TRBV10-3 and TRBJ2-7, with a possible D match to TRBD1 (6 bases). The CDR3 runs to 13 residues. From germline, CDR1 is ENHRY and CDR2 SYGVKD. V lost 4 bases and J lost 6, with 13 bases in between.

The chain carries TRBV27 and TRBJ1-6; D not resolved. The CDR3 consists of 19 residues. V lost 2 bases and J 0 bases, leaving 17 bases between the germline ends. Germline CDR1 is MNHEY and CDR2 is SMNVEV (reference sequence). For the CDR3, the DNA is TGTGCCAGCAGTTTAGCTGCTGAGGGATTGGGCTCCTATAATTCACCCCTCCACTTT. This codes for CASSLAAEGLGSYNSPLHF.

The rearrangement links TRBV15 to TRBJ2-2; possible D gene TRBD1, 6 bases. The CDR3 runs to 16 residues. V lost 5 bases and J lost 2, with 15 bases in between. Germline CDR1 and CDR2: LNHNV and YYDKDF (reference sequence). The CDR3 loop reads CATSPDRIINTGELFF. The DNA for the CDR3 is TGTGCCACCAGCCCCGACAGGATAATTAACACCGGGGAGCTGTTTTTT. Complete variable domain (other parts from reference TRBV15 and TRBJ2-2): DAMVIQNPRYQVTQFGKPVTLSCSQTLNHNVMYWYQQKSSQAPKLLFHYYDKDFNNEADTPDNFQSRRPNTSFCFLDIRSPGLGDTAMYLCATSPDRIINTGELFFGEGSRLTVL.

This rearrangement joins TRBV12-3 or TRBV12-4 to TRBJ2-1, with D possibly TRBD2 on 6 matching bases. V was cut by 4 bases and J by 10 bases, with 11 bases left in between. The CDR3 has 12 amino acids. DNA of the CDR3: TGTGCCAGCAGTTCTGGGGCGGGGGAGCAGTTCTTC. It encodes CASSSGAGEQFF.

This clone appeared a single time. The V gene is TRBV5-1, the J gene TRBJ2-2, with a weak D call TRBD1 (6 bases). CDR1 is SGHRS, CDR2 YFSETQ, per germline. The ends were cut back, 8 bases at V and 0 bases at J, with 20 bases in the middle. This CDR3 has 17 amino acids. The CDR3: CASTGGGQTANTGELFF. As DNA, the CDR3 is TGCGCCAGTACTGGGGGCGGCCAAACCGCGAACACCGGGGAGCTGTTTTTT.

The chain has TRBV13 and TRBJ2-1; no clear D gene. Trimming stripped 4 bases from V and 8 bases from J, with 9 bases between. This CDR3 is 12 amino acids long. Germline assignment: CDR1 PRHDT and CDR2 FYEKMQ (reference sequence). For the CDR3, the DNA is TGTGCCAGCAGCTACCACAACTATGAGCAGTTCTTC. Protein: CASSYHNYEQFF.

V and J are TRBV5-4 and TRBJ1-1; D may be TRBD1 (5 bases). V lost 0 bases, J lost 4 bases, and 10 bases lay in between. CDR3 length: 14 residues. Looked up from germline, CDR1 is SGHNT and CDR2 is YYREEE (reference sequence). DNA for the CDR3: TGTGCCAGCAGCTTGGGCAGGGAAGGCACTGAAGCTTTCTTT. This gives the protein CASSLGREGTEAFF.

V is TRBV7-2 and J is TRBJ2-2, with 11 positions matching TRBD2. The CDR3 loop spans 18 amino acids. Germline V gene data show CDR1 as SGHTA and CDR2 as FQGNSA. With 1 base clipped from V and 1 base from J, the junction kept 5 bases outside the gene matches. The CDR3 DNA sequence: TGTGCCAGCAGCTTAGGACTAGCGGGATGGGAGAACACCGGGGAGCTGTTTTTT. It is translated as CASSLGLAGWENTGELFF.

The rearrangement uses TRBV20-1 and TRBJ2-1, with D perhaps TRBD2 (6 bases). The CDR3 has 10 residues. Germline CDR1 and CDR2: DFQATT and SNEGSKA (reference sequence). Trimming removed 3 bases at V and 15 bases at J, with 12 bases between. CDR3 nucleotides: TGCAGTGCTAGCCGGGACTGGGGGTTCTTC. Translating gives CSASRDWGFF.

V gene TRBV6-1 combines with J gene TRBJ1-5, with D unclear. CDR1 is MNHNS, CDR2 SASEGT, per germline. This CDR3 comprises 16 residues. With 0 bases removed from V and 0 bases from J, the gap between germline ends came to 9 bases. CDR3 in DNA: TGTGCCAGCAGTGAAGCGGGGATTTATAGCAATCAGCCCCAGCATTTT. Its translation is CASSEAGIYSNQPQHF.

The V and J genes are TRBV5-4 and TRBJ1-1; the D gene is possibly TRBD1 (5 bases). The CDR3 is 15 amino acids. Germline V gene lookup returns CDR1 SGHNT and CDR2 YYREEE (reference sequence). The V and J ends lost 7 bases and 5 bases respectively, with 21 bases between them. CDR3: CASQKQAGEGTEAFF. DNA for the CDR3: TGTGCCAGCCAAAAGCAGGCGGGGGAAGGGACTGAAGCTTTCTTT.

CDR3: CASSLRLAGSNYNEQFF. The CDR3 region has the DNA TGTGCCAGCAGCTTAAGACTAGCGGGGTCCAACTACAATGAGCAGTTCTTC. The chain carries TRBV7-8 and TRBJ2-1, with 11 bases fitting TRBD2. The V gene end was trimmed by 2 bases and the J gene end by 3 bases; junction bases not matched to a gene: 6. This CDR3 spans 17 amino acids. Germline V CDR1 and CDR2: SGHVS, FQNEAQ.